Here is one T cell receptor (beta chain) with its context. The record originates from a study of blood T cell repertoires in COVID-19. Produced via immunoSEQ multiplex PCR; TCRdb's table is partial and in-frame only. Of about 240,000 clones listed, 80% to 85% are singletons. Sequenced input: peripheral blood. The receptor's source is a woman under 30 with acute or convalescent COVID-19.

The DNA for the CDR3 is TGTGCCAGCAGCTTAGAACAGCATGGCTACACCTTC. Translated: CASSLEQHGYTF. The chain links TRBV11-2 to TRBJ1-2; D remains ambiguous. Trimming removed 0 bases at V and 6 bases at J, with 5 bases between. Looked up from germline, CDR1 is SGHAT and CDR2 is FQNNGV. There are 12 residues in the CDR3. The variable domain in full, completed from reference TRBV11-2 and TRBJ1-2, reads EAGVAQSPRYKIIEKRQSVAFWCNPISGHATLYWYQQILGQGPKLLIQFQNNGVVDDSQLPKDRFSAERLKGVDSTLKIQPAKLEDSAVYLCASSLEQHGYTFGSGTRLTVV.